These 28 T cell receptor beta chains originate from one sample sequenced in a study of blood T cell repertoires in COVID-19. Data came from immunoSEQ multiplex PCR; TCRdb stores just in-frame clones and leaves some out. The profile shows under 300,000 clones, about 88% of them singletons. The sample was PBMCs or T cells enriched from blood (not recorded which). These TCRs come from a woman between 50 and 59 years old who had recovered from COVID-19.

The V call is TRBV2, the J call TRBJ2-2, with D possibly TRBD1 on 6 matching bases. Germline assignment: CDR1 SNHLY and CDR2 FYNNEI. Trimming cost V 4 bases and J 2 bases, with 11 bases left between them. CDR3 size: 15 residues. DNA for the CDR3: TGTGCCAGCAGTGCTACGGGACATAACACCGGGGAGCTGTTTTTT. Translation: CASSATGHNTGELFF.

The gene calls are TRBV5-6 and TRBJ1-5; D perhaps matches TRBD1 (6 bases). Germline-derived CDR1 and CDR2 are SGHDT and YYEEEE. This CDR3 comprises 19 residues. V lost 4 bases and J lost 0, with 23 bases in between. CDR3 sequence reads: CASSRRGGVKRISNQPQHF. CDR3 nucleotide sequence: TGTGCCAGCAGCCGGAGGGGGGGAGTAAAGAGGATTAGCAATCAGCCCCAGCATTTT.

The rearrangement joins TRBV11-2 to TRBJ2-1, with TRBD2 matching over 10 bases. This CDR3 has 15 residues. CDR1 is SGHAT and CDR2 is FQNNGV in the germline V gene. The V gene end was trimmed by 5 bases and the J gene end by 4 bases; junction bases not matched to a gene: 5. Written as DNA, the CDR3 is TGTGCCAGCAGCCCCGGACTAGCGGCATACAATGAGCAGTTCTTC. Its protein is CASSPGLAAYNEQFF.

The chain is built from TRBV28 and TRBJ2-7, with 14 bases aligning to TRBD2. This CDR3 is built from 16 residues. With 6 bases clipped from V and 3 bases from J, the junction kept 7 bases outside the gene matches. The V gene's germline CDR1 is MDHEN and CDR2 SYDVKM. CDR3 bases: TGTGCCAGCAGCCCCTTTGGGACTAGCGGGAGCTACGAGCAGTACTTC. This codes for CASSPFGTSGSYEQYF. Using reference TRBV28 and TRBJ2-7 for the parts outside the CDR3, the full variable domain is DVKVTQSSRYLVKRTGEKVFLECVQDMDHENMFWYRQDPGLGLRLIYFSYDVKMKEKGDIPEGYSVSREKKERFSLILESASTNQTSMYLCASSPFGTSGSYEQYFGPGTRLTVT.

The chain recombines TRBV7-9 with TRBJ1-2; D is uncertain. From germline, CDR1 is SEHNR and CDR2 FQNEAQ (reference sequence). The CDR3 sequence is 14 residues long. V lost 1 base, J lost 1 base, and 7 bases lay in between. The CDR3 DNA sequence: TGTGCCAGCAGCTTAGTACAGAGTAACTATGGCTACACCTTC. This sequence encodes CASSLVQSNYGYTF.

The chain links TRBV11-2 to TRBJ2-7, with 8 bases matching TRBD2. CDR1 and CDR2 from the germline V gene are SGHAT and FQNNGV. The J segment lost 4 bases and the V segment lost 6 bases, leaving 5 bases of the junction unmatched. The length of the CDR3 is 13 residues. The DNA for the CDR3 is TGTGCCAGCAGAAGGAGCGGGAGTTACGAGCAGTACTTC. This translates into CASRRSGSYEQYF.

CDR3 in DNA: TGCGCCAGCAGCCCTGGACGACCGGGACAAATAAATGGCTACACCTTC. Protein product: CASSPGRPGQINGYTF. This chain uses TRBV5-1 with TRBJ1-2; a possible D gene is TRBD1 (6 bases). The V end lost 4 bases, the J end lost 6 bases, and 22 bases lay between the germline ends. The germline V gene encodes CDR1 SGHRS and CDR2 YFSETQ. The CDR3 is 16 amino acids.

The chain employs TRBV5-4 and TRBJ1-6; D might be TRBD1 (5 bases). CDR1 and CDR2 (germline): SGHNT, YYREEE (reference sequence). CDR3 length: 14 residues. Trimming cost V 0 bases and J 6 bases, with 7 bases left between them. The CDR3 DNA reads TGTGCCAGCAGCTTGGGACAGTTTAATTCACCCCTCCACTTT. This sequence encodes CASSLGQFNSPLHF. Looking up the rest from reference TRBV5-4 and TRBJ1-6 gives the full variable domain: ETGVTQSPTHLIKTRGQQVTLRCSSQSGHNTVSWYQQALGQGPQFIFQYYREEENGRGNFPPRFSGLQFPNYSSELNVNALELDDSALYLCASSLGQFNSPLHFGNGTRLTVT.

CDR3 sequence reads: CASTPWGEGNQPQHF. For the CDR3, the DNA is TGTGCCAGCACCCCCTGGGGGGAGGGCAATCAGCCCCAGCATTTT. The rearrangement uses TRBV28 and TRBJ1-5, with D possibly being TRBD1 (5 bases). This CDR3 is built from 15 residues. CDR1 is MDHEN and CDR2 is SYDVKM in the germline V gene. The ends were cut back, 7 bases at V and 2 bases at J, with 15 bases in the middle.

V and J are TRBV6-2 or TRBV6-3 and TRBJ2-7; 10 nucleotides agree with TRBD2. This CDR3 comprises 14 residues. Trimming removed 5 bases from V and 2 bases from J; junction bases left unmatched: 3. Per germline, CDR1 MNHEY and CDR2 SVGEGT. CDR3 coding DNA: TGTGCCAGCAGTACTAGCGGGGCTCCCTACGAGCAGTACTTC. Translating it yields CASSTSGAPYEQYF.

The rearrangement joins TRBV24-1 to TRBJ2-2, with no clear D. The CDR3 has 14 residues. Germline CDR1 KGHDR, CDR2 SFDVKD. Trimming shortened V by 4 bases and J by 3 bases, and 8 bases separated the two germline ends. This CDR3 is CATSETRDTGELFF. The CDR3 DNA reads TGTGCCACCAGTGAGACTCGGGACACCGGGGAGCTGTTTTTT.

The rearrangement joins TRBV4-3 to TRBJ2-7; TRBD2 agrees at 11 bases. Germline CDR1 LGHNA, CDR2 YSLEER. The V and J ends lost 0 bases and 2 bases, in that order; junction bases with no gene match: 12. The CDR3 is 19 residues long. As DNA, the CDR3 is TGCGCCAGCAGCCAAGATTTGCCTAGCGGGAGGTCCTGGCCCTACGAGCAGTACTTC. Its translation is CASSQDLPSGRSWPYEQYF.

The chain has TRBV6-5 and TRBJ1-4; D gene ambiguous. Trimming removed 5 bases from V and 2 bases from J, with 12 bases in between. The length of the CDR3 is 15 residues. Germline V lookup: CDR1 MNHEY, CDR2 SVGAGI. Here the CDR3 reads CASSLPTVTNEKLFF. In DNA, the CDR3 is TGTGCCAGCAGTCTGCCCACAGTTACTAATGAAAAACTGTTTTTT.

This chain links TRBV2 with TRBJ2-1; 11 positions agree with TRBD2. Germline lookup yields CDR1 SNHLY and CDR2 FYNNEI. Trimming cost V 6 bases and J 4 bases; bases outside gene matches: 2. The CDR3 sequence is 14 residues long. The CDR3 spells CASRRTSGYNEQFF. CDR3 in DNA: TGTGCCAGCAGAAGGACTAGCGGGTACAATGAGCAGTTCTTC.

The chain carries TRBV23-1 and TRBJ1-2, with D unclear. TRBV23-1 is noted as an ORF with a role that remains uncertain. V lost 6 bases and J lost 6, with 11 bases in between. This CDR3 contains 12 residues. CDR3 loop: CASRTTGNGYTF. CDR3 DNA: TGCGCCAGCAGAACCACGGGGAATGGCTACACCTTC.

V gene TRBV27 combines with J gene TRBJ2-7; perhaps TRBD1 as D (5 bases). Germline loops: CDR1 MNHEY, CDR2 SMNVEV (reference sequence). The CDR3 runs to 16 residues. The V and J ends lost 2 bases and 5 bases respectively, with 19 bases between them. The CDR3 nucleotides are TGTGCCAGCAGTTTACGTCTTAATAGACAGTATGACGAGCAGTACTTC. This translates into CASSLRLNRQYDEQYF.

The rearrangement uses TRBV5-5 and TRBJ2-5; 7 positions match TRBD2. This CDR3 contains 17 residues. Germline assignment: CDR1 SGHKS and CDR2 YYEKEE (reference sequence). V was clipped by 3 bases and J by 3 bases; unmatched bases: 14. CDR3 sequence: CASSSDRVGGPEETQYF. DNA for the CDR3: TGTGCCAGCAGCTCCGATAGAGTGGGAGGGCCTGAAGAGACCCAGTACTTC.

The rearrangement joins TRBV19 to TRBJ2-3; perhaps TRBD2 as D (6 bases). Germline assignment: CDR1 LNHDA and CDR2 SQIVND (reference sequence). V lost 6 bases and J lost 4, with 14 bases in between. This CDR3 has 14 residues. For the CDR3, the DNA is TGTGCCAGTAGCCCTCGGGGGTACCCAGATACGCAGTATTTT. As protein: CASSPRGYPDTQYF.

This chain joins TRBV11-3 and TRBJ1-1; weak D call: TRBD1 (5 bases). The V and J ends lost 2 bases and 4 bases respectively, with 8 bases between them. The CDR3 covers 13 residues. Germline CDR1 reads SGHNT; CDR2 reads YENEEA. As DNA, the CDR3 is TGTGCCAGCAGCTTATCAGGGTTCACTGAAGCTTTCTTT. Amino acid sequence: CASSLSGFTEAFF.

The rearrangement links TRBV7-9 to TRBJ1-6; D may be TRBD1 (5 bases). The CDR3 extends over 16 amino acids. Germline CDR1 SEHNR, CDR2 FQNEAQ (reference sequence). Trimming removed 2 bases at V and 1 base at J, with 9 bases between. The CDR3 sequence is CASSLQGGSYNSPLHF. For the CDR3, the DNA is TGTGCCAGCAGCTTACAGGGTGGGTCCTATAATTCACCCCTCCACTTT.

The chain is built from TRBV2 and TRBJ1-3, with 8 bases aligning to TRBD1. The V and J ends lost 4 bases and 0 bases, in that order; junction bases with no gene match: 8. CDR1 and CDR2 from the germline V gene are SNHLY and FYNNEI. This CDR3 region has 17 residues. CDR3 bases: TGTGCCAGCAGTGCAGGGGGCGGCTCACGCTCTGGAAACACCATATATTTT. Protein sequence: CASSAGGGSRSGNTIYF.

The J gene is TRBJ2-3, the V gene TRBV7-2; no definite D call. Trimming took off 3 bases at V and 9 bases at J, with 10 bases between the two ends. Germline V gives CDR1 SGHTA, CDR2 FQGNSA. This CDR3 is 12 amino acids long. The CDR3 nucleotides read TGTGCCAGCAGCTTCCTCAGTCAAACGCAGTATTTT. Translated: CASSFLSQTQYF.

The V call is TRBV4-2, the J call TRBJ2-7; no definite D call. The CDR3 is made up of 13 amino acids. Germline CDR1 is LGHNA and CDR2 is YNFKEQ. Between the trimmed V and J ends, which lost 2 bases and 2 bases, there was a span of 7 bases. The CDR3 region has the DNA TGTGCCAGCAGCCAACGAACTACCTACGAGCAGTACTTC. This translates into CASSQRTTYEQYF.

Notes on this clone: Other DNA variants within this sample encode the same CDR3. V and J are TRBV7-2 and TRBJ2-5; D is possibly TRBD1 (6 bases). From germline, CDR1 is SGHTA and CDR2 FQGNSA. The CDR3 sequence is 14 residues long. V gave up 0 bases and J gave up 2 bases, with 7 bases separating them. The CDR3 DNA sequence: TGTGCCAGCAGCTTAGCAGGACAGCAAGAGACCCAGTACTTC. Translation: CASSLAGQQETQYF.

The rearrangement joins TRBV5-1 to TRBJ2-1; 9 nucleotides line up with TRBD2. CDR3 length equals 14 residues. The junction had 9 bases not matched to a gene; V was cut back by 5 bases and J by 9 bases. Germline CDR1 is SGHRS and CDR2 is YFSETQ. The CDR3 DNA reads TGCGCCAGCAGTCTTAGCGGGAGCGTCGGTGAGCAGTTCTTC. Translation gives CASSLSGSVGEQFF.

The DNA of the CDR3 is TGTGCCAGTAGACTTGACAGGGGTAGCGGCTACACCTTC. It translates to CASRLDRGSGYTF. The V gene is TRBV19, the J gene TRBJ1-2; the match to TRBD1 covers 8 bases. V was pared by 6 bases and J by 8 bases, with 8 bases of the junction left unmatched. Germline V CDR1 and CDR2: LNHDA, SQIVND (reference sequence). The CDR3 sequence is 13 residues long.

The J gene is TRBJ2-1, the V gene TRBV6-5; no definite D call. Looked up from germline, CDR1 is MNHEY and CDR2 is SVGAGI. The CDR3 spans 15 residues. V was trimmed by 8 bases and J by 9 bases, leaving 23 bases between them. CDR3 protein: CASEPSARRIGEQFF. CDR3 nucleotide sequence: TGTGCCAGCGAGCCCTCGGCTAGAAGAATCGGTGAGCAGTTCTTC.

This clone was observed once. The chain carries TRBV18 and TRBJ1-5, with D perhaps TRBD1 (6 bases). CDR1 is KGHSH, CDR2 LQKENI, per germline. The V gene lost 2 bases and the J gene lost 4 bases, with 21 bases spanning the gap. The CDR3 has 18 amino acids. For the CDR3, the DNA is TGTGCCAGCTCACCAGATGTTTTGGGGGCGCCCCGGAATCAGCCCCAGCATTTT. Amino acid sequence: CASSPDVLGAPRNQPQHF.